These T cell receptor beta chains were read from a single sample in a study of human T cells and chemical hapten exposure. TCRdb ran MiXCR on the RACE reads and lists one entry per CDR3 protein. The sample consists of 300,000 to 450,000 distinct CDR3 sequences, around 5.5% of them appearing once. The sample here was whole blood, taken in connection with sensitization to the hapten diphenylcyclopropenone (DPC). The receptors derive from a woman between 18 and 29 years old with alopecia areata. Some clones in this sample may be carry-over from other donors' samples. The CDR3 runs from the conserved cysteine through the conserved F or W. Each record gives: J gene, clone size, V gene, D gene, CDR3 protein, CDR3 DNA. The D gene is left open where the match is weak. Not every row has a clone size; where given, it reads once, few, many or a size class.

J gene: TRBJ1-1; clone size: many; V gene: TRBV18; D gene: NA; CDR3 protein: CASFSGLNTEAFF; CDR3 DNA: TGTGCCAGTTTCTCCGGGTTGAACACTGAAGCTTTCTTT
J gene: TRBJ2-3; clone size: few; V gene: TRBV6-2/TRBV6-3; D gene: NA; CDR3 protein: CASSYGVGNEDTQYF; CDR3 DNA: TGTGCCAGCAGTTACGGGGTAGGAAATGAAGATACGCAGTATTTT
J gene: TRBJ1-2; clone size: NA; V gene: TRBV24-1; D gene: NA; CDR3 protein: CATSDFNYGYTF; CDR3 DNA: TGTGCCACCAGTGATTTTAACTATGGCTACACCTTC
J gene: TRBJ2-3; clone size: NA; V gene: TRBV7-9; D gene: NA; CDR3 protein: CASSQQAFTDTQYF; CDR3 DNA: TGTGCCAGCAGCCAACAGGCATTCACAGATACGCAGTATTTT
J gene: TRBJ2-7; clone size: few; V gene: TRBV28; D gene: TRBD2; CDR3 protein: CASSLILRLAGASYEQYF; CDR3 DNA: TGTGCCAGCAGTTTAATACTCCGGCTAGCGGGGGCCTCCTACGAGCAGTACTTC
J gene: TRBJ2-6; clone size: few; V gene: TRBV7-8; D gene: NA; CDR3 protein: CASRQLLKNSGANVLTF; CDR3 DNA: TGTGCCAGCAGACAGCTGCTAAAGAATTCCGGGGCCAACGTCCTGACTTTC
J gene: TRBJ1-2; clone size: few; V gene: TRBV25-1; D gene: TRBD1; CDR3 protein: CASSESGTGYYGYTF; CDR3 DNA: TGTGCCAGCAGTGAATCGGGGACAGGGTACTATGGCTACACCTTC
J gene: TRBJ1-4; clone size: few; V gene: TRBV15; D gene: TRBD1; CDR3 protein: CATSRTGTGDEKLFF; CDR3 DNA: TGTGCCACCAGCAGAACCGGGACAGGGGATGAAAAACTGTTTTTT
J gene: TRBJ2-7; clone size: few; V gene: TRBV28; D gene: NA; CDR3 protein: CASSLLGRHYEQYF; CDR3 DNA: TGTGCCAGCAGTTTATTGGGGAGGCACTACGAGCAGTACTTC
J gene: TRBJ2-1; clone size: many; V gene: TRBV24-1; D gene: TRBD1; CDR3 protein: CATSDPRDSLYNEQFF; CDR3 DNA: TGTGCCACCAGTGATCCCCGGGACAGTCTTTACAATGAGCAGTTCTTC
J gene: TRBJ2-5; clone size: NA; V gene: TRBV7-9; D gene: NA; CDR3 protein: CASRSETQYF; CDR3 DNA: TGTGCCAGCAGGTCGGAGACCCAGTACTTC
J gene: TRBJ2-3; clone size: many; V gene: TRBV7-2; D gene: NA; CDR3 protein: CASSLAGVITDTQYF; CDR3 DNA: TGTGCCAGCAGCTTAGCGGGGGTGATCACAGATACGCAGTATTTT
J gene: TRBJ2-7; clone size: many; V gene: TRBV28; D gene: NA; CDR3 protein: CASRGDRGPYEQYF; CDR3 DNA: TGTGCCAGCAGGGGAGATAGGGGCCCCTACGAGCAGTACTTC
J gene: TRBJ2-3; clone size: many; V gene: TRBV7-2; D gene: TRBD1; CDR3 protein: CASRRTGVSTDTQYF; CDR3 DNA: TGTGCCAGCAGGCGGACAGGGGTATCCACAGATACGCAGTATTTT
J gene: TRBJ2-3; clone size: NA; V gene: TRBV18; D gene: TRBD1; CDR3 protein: CASSPRWTGRGTDTQYF; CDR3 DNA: TGTGCCAGCTCACCAAGGTGGACAGGGAGAGGCACAGATACGCAGTATTTT
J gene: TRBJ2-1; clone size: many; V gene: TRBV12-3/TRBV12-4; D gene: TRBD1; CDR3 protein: CASSLQLTGDPNEQFF; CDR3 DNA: TGTGCCAGCAGTCTCCAGCTGACAGGGGACCCCAATGAGCAGTTCTTC
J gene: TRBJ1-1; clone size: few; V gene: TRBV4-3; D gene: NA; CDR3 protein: CASSQAVNTEAFF; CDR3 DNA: TGCGCCAGCAGCCAAGCCGTGAACACTGAAGCTTTCTTT
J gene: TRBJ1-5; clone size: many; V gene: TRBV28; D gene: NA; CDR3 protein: CATGTLNQPQHF; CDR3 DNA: TGTGCCACCGGGACTCTAAATCAGCCCCAGCATTTT
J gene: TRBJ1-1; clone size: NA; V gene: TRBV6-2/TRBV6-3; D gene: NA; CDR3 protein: CASSYSRTARISMNTEAFF; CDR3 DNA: TGTGCCAGCAGTTACTCGCGGACAGCCAGAATCTCAATGAACACTGAAGCTTTCTTT
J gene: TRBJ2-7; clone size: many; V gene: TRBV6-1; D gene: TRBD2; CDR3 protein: CASNHELAGGAKQYF; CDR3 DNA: TGTGCCAGCAACCATGAACTAGCGGGGGGGGCAAAGCAGTACTTC
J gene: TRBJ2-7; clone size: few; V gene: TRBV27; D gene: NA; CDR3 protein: CASSLKGGYEQYF; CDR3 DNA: TGTGCCAGCAGTTTAAAGGGTGGCTACGAGCAGTACTTC
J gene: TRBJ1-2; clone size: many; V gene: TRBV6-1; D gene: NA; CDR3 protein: CASSVVHPGALGYTF; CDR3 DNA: TGTGCCAGCAGTGTAGTTCACCCCGGGGCTCTTGGCTACACCTTC
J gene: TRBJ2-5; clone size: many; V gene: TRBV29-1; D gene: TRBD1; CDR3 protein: CSVGQLQETQYF; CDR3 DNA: TGCAGCGTGGGACAGCTCCAAGAGACCCAGTACTTC
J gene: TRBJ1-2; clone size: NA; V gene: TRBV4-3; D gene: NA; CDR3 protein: CASSQEGNRAGGYTF; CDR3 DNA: TGCGCCAGCAGCCAAGAAGGGAACAGGGCGGGAGGCTACACCTTC
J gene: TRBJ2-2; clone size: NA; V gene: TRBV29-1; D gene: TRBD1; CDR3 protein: CSVVTGYTGELFF; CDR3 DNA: TGCAGCGTAGTGACAGGGTACACCGGGGAGCTGTTTTTT
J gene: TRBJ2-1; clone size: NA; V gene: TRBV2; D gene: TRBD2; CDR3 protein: CASRRGGRSYNEQFF; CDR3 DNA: TGTGCCAGCAGGCGGGGGGGCCGCTCCTACAATGAGCAGTTCTTC
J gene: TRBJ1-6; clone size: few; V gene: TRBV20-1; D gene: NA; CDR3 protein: CSARDSGVYNSPLHF; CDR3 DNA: TGCAGTGCTAGAGATTCGGGGGTTTATAATTCACCCCTCCACTTT
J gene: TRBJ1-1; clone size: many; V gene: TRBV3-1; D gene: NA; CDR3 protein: CASSQQGWGTEAFF; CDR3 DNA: TGTGCCAGCAGCCAACAGGGCTGGGGCACTGAAGCTTTCTTT
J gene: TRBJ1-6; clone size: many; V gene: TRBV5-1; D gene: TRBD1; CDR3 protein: CASSPGQDNSPLHF; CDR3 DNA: TGCGCCAGCAGCCCGGGACAGGATAATTCACCCCTCCACTTT
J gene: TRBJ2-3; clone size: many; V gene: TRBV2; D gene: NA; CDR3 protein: CASYLARTDTQYF; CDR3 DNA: TGTGCCAGCTACCTAGCGCGCACAGATACGCAGTATTTT
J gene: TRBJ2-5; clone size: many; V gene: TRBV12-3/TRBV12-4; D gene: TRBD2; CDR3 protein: CASSPSAGGVVETQYF; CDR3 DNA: TGTGCCAGCAGCCCCTCGGCGGGGGGAGTCGTGGAGACCCAGTACTTC
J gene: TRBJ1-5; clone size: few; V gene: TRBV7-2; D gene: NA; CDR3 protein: CASSPSSRNQPQHF; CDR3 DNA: TGTGCCAGCAGCCCCTCAAGTCGCAATCAGCCCCAGCATTTT
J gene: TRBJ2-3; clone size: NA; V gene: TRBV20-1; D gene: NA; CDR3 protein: CSASRMTDTQYF; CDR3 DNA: TGCAGTGCTAGTAGGATGACAGATACGCAGTATTTT
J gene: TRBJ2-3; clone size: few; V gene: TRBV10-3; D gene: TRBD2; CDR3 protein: CAIRDPTSGTDTQYF; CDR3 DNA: TGTGCCATCAGGGACCCAACTAGCGGCACAGATACGCAGTATTTT
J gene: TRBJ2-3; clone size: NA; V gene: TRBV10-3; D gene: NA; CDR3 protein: CAIRFTGGADTQYF; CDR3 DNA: TGTGCCATCAGATTCACGGGGGGCGCGGATACGCAGTATTTT
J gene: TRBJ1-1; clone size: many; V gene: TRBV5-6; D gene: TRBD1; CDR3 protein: CASSLGQGPEAFF; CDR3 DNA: TGTGCCAGCAGCTTGGGACAGGGCCCTGAAGCTTTCTTT
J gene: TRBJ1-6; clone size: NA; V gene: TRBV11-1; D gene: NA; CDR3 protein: CASSLDRSGSPLHF; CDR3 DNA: TGTGCCAGCAGCTTAGACCGAAGCGGTTCACCCCTCCACTTT
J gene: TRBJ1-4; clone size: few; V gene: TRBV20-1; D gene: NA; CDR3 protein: CSAGGRINEKLFF; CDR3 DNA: TGCAGTGCGGGGGGACGGATTAATGAAAAACTGTTTTTT
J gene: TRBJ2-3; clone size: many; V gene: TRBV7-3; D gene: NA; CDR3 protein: CASSFGGSSTDTQYF; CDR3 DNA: TGTGCCAGCAGCTTCGGGGGTTCTAGCACAGATACGCAGTATTTT
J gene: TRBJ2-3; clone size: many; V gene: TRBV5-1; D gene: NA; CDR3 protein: CASSKGAEDTQYF; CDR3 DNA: TGCGCCAGCAGTAAAGGGGCCGAAGATACGCAGTATTTT
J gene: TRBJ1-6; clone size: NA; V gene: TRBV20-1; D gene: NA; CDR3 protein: CSASPQSGALHF; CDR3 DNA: TGCAGTGCTAGTCCTCAATCGGGAGCCCTCCACTTT
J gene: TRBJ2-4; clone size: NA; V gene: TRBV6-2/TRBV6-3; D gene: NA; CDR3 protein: CASIRSGEDIQYF; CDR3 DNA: TGTGCCAGCATTAGGTCAGGGGAAGACATTCAGTACTTC
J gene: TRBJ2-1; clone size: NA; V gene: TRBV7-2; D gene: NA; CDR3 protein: CASSLSSGVNEQFF; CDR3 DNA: TGTGCCAGCAGCTTATCGTCAGGGGTCAATGAGCAGTTCTTC
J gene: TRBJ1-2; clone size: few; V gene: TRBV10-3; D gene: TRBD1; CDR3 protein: CAIRSITGADYGYTF; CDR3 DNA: TGTGCCATCAGATCAATCACAGGGGCGGACTATGGCTACACCTTC
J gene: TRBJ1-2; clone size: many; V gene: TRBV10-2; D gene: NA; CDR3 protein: CASSSDIPEGYTF; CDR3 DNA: TGCGCCAGCAGTTCGGACATACCTGAAGGCTACACCTTC
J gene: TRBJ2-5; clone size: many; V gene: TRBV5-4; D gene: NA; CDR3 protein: CASSPRDVQETQYF; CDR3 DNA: TGTGCCAGCAGCCCGCGGGACGTCCAAGAGACCCAGTACTTC
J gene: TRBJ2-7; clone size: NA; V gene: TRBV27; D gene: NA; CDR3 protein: CATSFGPLGSYEQYF; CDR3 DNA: TGTGCCACTAGTTTCGGGCCGCTTGGCTCGTACGAGCAGTACTTC
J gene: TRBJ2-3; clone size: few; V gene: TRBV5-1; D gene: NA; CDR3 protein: CASSEGVGGVTQYF; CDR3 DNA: TGCGCCAGCAGCGAGGGAGTCGGGGGCGTTACGCAGTATTTT
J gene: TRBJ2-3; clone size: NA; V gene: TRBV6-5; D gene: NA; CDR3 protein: CASSTSVTQYF; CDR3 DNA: TGTGCCAGCAGTACTTCCGTTACGCAGTATTTT
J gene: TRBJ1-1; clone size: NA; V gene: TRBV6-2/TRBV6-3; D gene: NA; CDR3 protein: CASSSGKDRNTEAFF; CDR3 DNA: TGTGCCAGCAGTTCTGGGAAGGACAGGAACACTGAAGCTTTCTTT